This TCR beta chain appears in the sequencing data of a study of blood T cell repertoires in COVID-19. Study in general: Sources were T cells, B-cell-depleted T cells, or PBMCs; the material itself was cDNA or gDNA.

The CDR3 sequence is 17 residues long. V gave up 1 base and J gave up 7 bases, with 17 bases separating them. Germline V gene lookup returns CDR1 MGHRA and CDR2 YSYEKL. In assigning cohorts, the study relied on participant-reported clinical history. Cohort 3 donors counted as recovered after two negative PCRs, clearance, or resolved symptoms. In the original workflow: Amplified reference gene primers provided the basis for estimating nucleated cell counts. Clones were read by immunoSEQ multiplex PCR, and TCRdb kept only the in-frame ones, dropping some. That table furnishes V, J and clone size, whereas the DNA furnished D and trimming. The sample lists some 300,000 clones, around 90% occurring once.

V is TRBV4-1 and J is TRBJ1-6; the D gene is possibly TRBD1 (6 bases). What was sequenced was PBMCs or T cells enriched from blood (not recorded which). This clonotype originated in a woman in her thirties or forties who had recovered from COVID-19. Written as DNA, the CDR3 is TGCGCCAGCAGCCAAGCCCCCTACAGGGTTTGGAATTCACCCCTCCACTTT. Protein sequence: CASSQAPYRVWNSPLHF.